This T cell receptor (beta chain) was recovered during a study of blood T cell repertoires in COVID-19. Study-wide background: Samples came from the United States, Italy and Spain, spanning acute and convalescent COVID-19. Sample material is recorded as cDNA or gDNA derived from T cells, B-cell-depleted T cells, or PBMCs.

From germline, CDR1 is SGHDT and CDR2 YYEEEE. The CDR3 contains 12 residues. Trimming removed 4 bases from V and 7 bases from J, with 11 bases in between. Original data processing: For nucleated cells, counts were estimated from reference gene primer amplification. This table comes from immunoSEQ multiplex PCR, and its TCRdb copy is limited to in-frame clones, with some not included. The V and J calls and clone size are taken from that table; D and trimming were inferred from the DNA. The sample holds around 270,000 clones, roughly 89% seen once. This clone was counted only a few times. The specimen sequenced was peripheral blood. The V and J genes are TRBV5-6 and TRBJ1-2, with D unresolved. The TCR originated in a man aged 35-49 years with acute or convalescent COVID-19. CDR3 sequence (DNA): TGTGCCAGCAGCAGACTAGTGGGTGGCTACACCTTC. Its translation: CASSRLVGGYTF.